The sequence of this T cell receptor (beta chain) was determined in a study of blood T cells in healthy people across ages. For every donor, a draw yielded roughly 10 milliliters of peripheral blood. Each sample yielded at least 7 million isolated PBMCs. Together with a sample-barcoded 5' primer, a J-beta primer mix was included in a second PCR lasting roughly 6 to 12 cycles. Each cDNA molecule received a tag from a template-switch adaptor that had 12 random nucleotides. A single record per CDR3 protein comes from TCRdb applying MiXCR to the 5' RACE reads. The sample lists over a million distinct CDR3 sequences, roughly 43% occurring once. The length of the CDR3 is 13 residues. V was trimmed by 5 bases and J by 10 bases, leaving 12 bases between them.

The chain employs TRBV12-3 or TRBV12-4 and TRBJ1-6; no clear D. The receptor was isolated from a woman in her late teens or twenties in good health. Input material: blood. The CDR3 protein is CASSRGDFSPLHF. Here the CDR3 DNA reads TGTGCCAGCAGTCGCGGGGATTTCTCACCCCTCCACTTT.